This T cell receptor (beta chain) was documented in a study of human T cells and chemical hapten exposure. Notes on the study in general: DPC sensitization did not alter TCRs above 1 in 1000 frequency.

In TCRdb, the RACE reads were re-called with MiXCR into one record per CDR3 protein. The sample yields 110,000 or so distinct CDR3 sequences, about 34% seen once. Sample time point: patch test 3, about 24 weeks after DPC sensitization. Treatment defined: therapeutic diphenylcyclopropenone sensitization with weekly scalp DPC. The germline V and J ends were trimmed by 4 bases and 8 bases, with 8 bases remaining between them. Germline loops: CDR1 KGHDR, CDR2 SFDVKD. CDR3 length: 12 residues. Points on this clonotype: Its antigen remains unidentified.

Source: whole blood, taken in connection with sensitization to the hapten diphenylcyclopropenone (DPC). This TCR came from a middle-aged man with alopecia areata. Some clones in this sample may be carry-over from other donors' samples. The rearrangement links TRBV24-1 to TRBJ1-5; D gene unclear. CDR3: CATSDGPKPQHF. The CDR3, as DNA: TGTGCCACCAGTGACGGGCCGAAGCCCCAGCATTTT.